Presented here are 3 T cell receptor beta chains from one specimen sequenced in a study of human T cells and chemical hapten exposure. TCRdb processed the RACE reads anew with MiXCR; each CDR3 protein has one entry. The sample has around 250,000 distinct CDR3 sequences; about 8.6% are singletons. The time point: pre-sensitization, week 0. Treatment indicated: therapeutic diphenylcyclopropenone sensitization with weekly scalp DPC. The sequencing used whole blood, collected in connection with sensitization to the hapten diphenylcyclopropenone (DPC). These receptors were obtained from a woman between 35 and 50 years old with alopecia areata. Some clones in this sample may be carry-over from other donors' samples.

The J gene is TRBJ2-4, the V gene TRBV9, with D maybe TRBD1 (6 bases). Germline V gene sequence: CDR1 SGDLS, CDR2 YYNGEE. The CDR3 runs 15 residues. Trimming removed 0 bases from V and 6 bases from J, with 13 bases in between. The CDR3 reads CASSVGGTHSNIQYF. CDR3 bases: TGTGCCAGCAGCGTAGGAGGGACACATTCAAACATTCAGTACTTC.

The CDR3 spells CASSLLAGGPETQYF. The CDR3 coding sequence is TGTGCCAGCAGCCTACTAGCGGGAGGGCCTGAGACCCAGTACTTC. V gene TRBV7-9 combines with J gene TRBJ2-5, with 13 positions matching TRBD2. Germline lookup yields CDR1 SEHNR and CDR2 FQNEAQ (reference sequence). V was clipped by 5 bases and J by 5 bases; unmatched bases: 5. The CDR3 loop spans 15 amino acids.

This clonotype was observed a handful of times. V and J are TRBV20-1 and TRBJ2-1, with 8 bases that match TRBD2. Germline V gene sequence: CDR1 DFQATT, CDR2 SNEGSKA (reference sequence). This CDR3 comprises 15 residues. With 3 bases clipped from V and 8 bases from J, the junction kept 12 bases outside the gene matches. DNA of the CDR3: TGCAGTGCTAGGCTAGCGGGCCCAAGAGGCGATGAGCAGTTCTTC. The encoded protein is CSARLAGPRGDEQFF.